The clone carrying this T cell receptor (beta chain) was observed many times. The V segment lost 2 bases and the J segment 4 bases; nucleotides outside the gene matches: 9. Germline V lookup: CDR1 MGHDK, CDR2 SYGVNS. CDR3 length: 16 residues. The entry originates in a study of molecular identifiers for immune sequencing clone quantification. TCRdb independently ran MiXCR on the PCR reads; one entry per CDR3 protein. This table holds some 650,000 distinct CDR3 sequences, just under 20% found once. Sorted naive CD8 T cells, roughly 20,000 to 1,100,000, were sequenced from 10%, 30% or 50% RNA. Sequencing was carried out using naive CD8+ T cells from blood, with Jurkat cell RNA spiked in. Subset meaning: FACS-sorted CD8+CD4-CCR7+CD45RA+ naive T cells. The chain recombines TRBV25-1 with TRBJ2-7, with 9 bases aligning to TRBD2. This TCR was sampled from a human donor in good health. Some libraries in this study had Jurkat cell RNA spiked in. CDR3 protein: CASSEPVAGGGYEQYF. CDR3 in DNA: TGTGCCAGCAGTGAACCCGTGGCGGGGGGGGGGTACGAGCAGTACTTC.